The 5 T cell receptor beta chains in this list originate from one sample, sequenced in a study of cytomegalovirus exposure and HLA in healthy donors. Only in-frame clones appear in the TCRdb table, and some are missing; sequencing was by immunoSEQ multiplex PCR. The profile covers about 160,000 clones, with 86% appearing a single time and about 2.3% taken by the ten largest. Sequenced input: PBMCs. The receptor set was obtained from a woman aged 18-29 years in good health and CMV-seronegative.

The chain recombines TRBV19 with TRBJ2-1, with TRBD1 identical over 8 bases. Germline V gives CDR1 LNHDA, CDR2 SQIVND (reference sequence). V lost 7 bases, J lost 8 bases, and 7 bases stayed unmatched. There are 13 residues in the CDR3. The DNA for the CDR3 is TGTGCCAGTATGACAGGGGTAGGGGATGAGCAGTTCTTC. Its translation is CASMTGVGDEQFF.

The chain couples TRBV10-3 to TRBJ2-7; D gene uncertain. Germline V gene data show CDR1 as ENHRY and CDR2 as SYGVKD. The CDR3 covers 12 residues. Between the trimmed V and J ends, which lost 9 bases and 3 bases, there was a span of 12 bases. The CDR3 sequence: CAIRLRNYEQYF. CDR3 sequence (DNA): TGTGCCATTAGACTCCGTAACTACGAGCAGTACTTC.

The chain carries TRBV7-8 and TRBJ2-7; no reliable D call. The germline CDR1 and CDR2 sequences are SGHVS and FQNEAQ. This CDR3 contains 14 residues. V lost 5 bases, J lost 2 bases, and 13 bases lay in between. CDR3 coding DNA: TGTGCCAGCAGCCCCCTCGGAGCCACCTACGAGCAGTACTTC. It codes for CASSPLGATYEQYF.

The gene calls are TRBV6-5 and TRBJ2-2; tentatively, D is TRBD2 (6 bases). V lost 4 bases and J lost 4, with 10 bases in between. The CDR3 length is 14 residues. From germline, CDR1 is MNHEY and CDR2 SVGAGI. Here the CDR3 reads CASSWGVSTGELFF. The CDR3 DNA reads as TGTGCCAGCAGTTGGGGGGTGTCCACCGGGGAGCTGTTTTTT.

This chain joins TRBV7-8 and TRBJ2-2, with a possible D match to TRBD2 (6 bases). Deletions cut 3 bases from V and 3 bases from J, with 26 bases between. Germline lookup yields CDR1 SGHVS and CDR2 FQNEAQ. This CDR3 has 20 residues. The CDR3 region has the DNA TGTGCCAGCAGCTTTTTTCTGTGGGGCGCGGGACCAACCGACACCGGGGAGCTGTTTTTT. This codes for CASSFFLWGAGPTDTGELFF.